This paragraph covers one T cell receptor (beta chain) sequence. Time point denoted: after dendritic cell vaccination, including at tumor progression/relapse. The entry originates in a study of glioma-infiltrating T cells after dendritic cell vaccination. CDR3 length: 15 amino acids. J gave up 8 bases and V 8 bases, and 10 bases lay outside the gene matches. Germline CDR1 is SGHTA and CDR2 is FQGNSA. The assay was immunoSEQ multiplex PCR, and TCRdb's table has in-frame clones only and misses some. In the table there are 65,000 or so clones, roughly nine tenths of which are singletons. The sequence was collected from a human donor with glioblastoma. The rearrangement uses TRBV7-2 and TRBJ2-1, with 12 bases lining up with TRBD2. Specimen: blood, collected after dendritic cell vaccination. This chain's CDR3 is CASGPSGGAGHEQFF. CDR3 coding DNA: TGTGCCAGCGGACCTAGCGGGGGGGCGGGGCATGAGCAGTTCTTC.